This entry describes one T cell receptor (beta chain). The data were obtained in a study of blood T cell repertoires in COVID-19. CDR1 MNHEY and CDR2 SVGAGI come from the germline V gene. The CDR3 runs to 14 residues. Trimming removed 7 bases at V and 5 bases at J, with 18 bases between. Study processing details: How many nucleated cells were present was estimated from reference gene primer amplification. Libraries were prepared by immunoSEQ multiplex PCR; TCRdb keeps only in-frame clonotypes and omits some of them. V and J calls and clone size follow that table, whereas D and trimming were derived from the DNA. The data contain 250,000 or so clones, approximately 89% of them seen just once; the ten biggest clones take up about 8.7%.

Sequenced: peripheral blood. The gene calls are TRBV6-5 and TRBJ2-7; D is possibly TRBD2 (5 bases). The clonotype originates from a man aged 35 to 55 with active or convalescent COVID-19. The CDR3 DNA reads TGTGCCAGCATCCCGGGTGTTCGGGGTAACGAGCAGTACTTC. This translates into CASIPGVRGNEQYF.